This T cell receptor (beta chain) is drawn from a study of blood T cell repertoires in COVID-19. Study as a whole: Donors in the United States, Italy and Spain gave samples during acute or convalescent COVID-19.

Assay: immunoSEQ multiplex PCR; the TCRdb copy retains only in-frame clones and omits some. The sample carries under 300,000 clones, around 84% recorded once. This receptor was identified in a man aged 35-49 years who had recovered from COVID-19. Sequenced input: peripheral blood.

CDR3 residues: CASSWSGHGYTF. In DNA form, the CDR3 reads TGCGCCAGCAGCTGGAGCGGTCATGGCTACACCTTC. This sequence joins TRBV4-1 and TRBJ1-2; D remains ambiguous. Germline V gives CDR1 MGHRA, CDR2 YSYEKL. V was trimmed by 5 bases and J by 6 bases, leaving 10 bases between them. CDR3 length: 12 residues.